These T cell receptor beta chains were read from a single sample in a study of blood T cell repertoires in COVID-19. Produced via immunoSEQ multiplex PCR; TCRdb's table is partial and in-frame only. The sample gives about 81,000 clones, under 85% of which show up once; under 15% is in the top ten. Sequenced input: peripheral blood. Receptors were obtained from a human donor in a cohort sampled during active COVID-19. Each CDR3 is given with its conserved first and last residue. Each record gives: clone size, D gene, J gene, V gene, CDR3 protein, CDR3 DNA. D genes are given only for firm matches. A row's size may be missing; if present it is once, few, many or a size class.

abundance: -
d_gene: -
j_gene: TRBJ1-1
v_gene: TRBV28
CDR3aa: CASSPTTGWNTEAFF
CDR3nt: TGTGCCAGCAGTCCCACAACAGGGTGGAACACTGAAGCTTTCTTT

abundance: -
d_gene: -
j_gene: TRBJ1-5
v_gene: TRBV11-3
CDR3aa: CASSLHAGNQPQHF
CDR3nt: TGTGCCAGCAGCCTTCATGCGGGGAATCAGCCCCAGCATTTT

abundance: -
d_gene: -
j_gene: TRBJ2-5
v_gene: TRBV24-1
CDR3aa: CATSSNLGRQETQYF
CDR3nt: TGTGCCACCAGTAGCAACTTGGGGCGACAAGAGACCCAGTACTTC

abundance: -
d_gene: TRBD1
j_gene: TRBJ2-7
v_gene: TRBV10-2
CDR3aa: CASRINRGREQYF
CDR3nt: TGCGCCAGCAGAATCAACAGGGGCCGCGAGCAGTACTTC

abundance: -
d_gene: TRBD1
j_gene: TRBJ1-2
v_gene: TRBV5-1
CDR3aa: CASSIGQGSDYGYTF
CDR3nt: TGCGCCAGCAGCATAGGACAGGGATCTGACTATGGCTACACCTTC

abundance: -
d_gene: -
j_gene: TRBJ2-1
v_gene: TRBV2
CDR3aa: CASTGARYEQFF
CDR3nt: TGTGCCAGCACAGGGGCCAGGTATGAGCAGTTCTTC

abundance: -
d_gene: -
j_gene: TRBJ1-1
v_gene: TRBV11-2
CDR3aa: CASSLEWRNTEAFF
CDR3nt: TGTGCCAGCAGCTTAGAATGGAGGAACACTGAAGCTTTCTTT

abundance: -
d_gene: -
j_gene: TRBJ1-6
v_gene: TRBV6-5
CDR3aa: CASSRTRTGNSPLHF
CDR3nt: TGTGCCAGCAGCCGTACCCGGACGGGGAATTCACCCCTCCACTTT

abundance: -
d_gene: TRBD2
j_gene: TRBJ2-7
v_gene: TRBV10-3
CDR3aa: CAISPGGRDEQYF
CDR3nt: TGTGCCATCAGTCCTGGTGGGAGGGACGAGCAGTACTTC

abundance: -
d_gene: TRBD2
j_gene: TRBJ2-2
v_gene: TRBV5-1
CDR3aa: CASRRRGEALTGELFF
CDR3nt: TGCGCCAGCAGGCGACGGGGGGAAGCATTAACCGGGGAGCTGTTTTTT

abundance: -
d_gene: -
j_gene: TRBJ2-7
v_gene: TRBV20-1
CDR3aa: CSAHDRLRQYF
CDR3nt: TGCAGTGCCCATGACAGGTTACGGCAGTACTTC

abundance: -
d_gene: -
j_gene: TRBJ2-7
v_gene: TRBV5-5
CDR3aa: CASSLDLRADFEQYF
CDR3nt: TGTGCCAGCAGCTTGGATCTCAGGGCCGACTTCGAGCAGTACTTC

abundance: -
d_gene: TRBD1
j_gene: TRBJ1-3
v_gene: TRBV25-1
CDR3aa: CASSEGQFSSGNTIYF
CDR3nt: TGTGCCAGCAGCGAGGGACAGTTTTCCTCTGGAAACACCATATATTTT

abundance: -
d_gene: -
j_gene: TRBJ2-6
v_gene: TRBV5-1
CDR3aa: CASSLTGAGANVLTF
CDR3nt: TGCGCCAGCAGCTTGACAGGAGCTGGGGCCAACGTCCTGACTTTC

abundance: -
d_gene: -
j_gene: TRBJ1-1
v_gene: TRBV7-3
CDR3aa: CASSVGQNTEAFF
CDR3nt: TGTGCCAGCAGCGTGGGGCAGAACACTGAAGCTTTCTTT

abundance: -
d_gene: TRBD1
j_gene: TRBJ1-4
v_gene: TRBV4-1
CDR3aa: CASSQADRNNEKLFF
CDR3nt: TGCGCCAGCAGCCAAGCGGACAGGAATAATGAAAAACTGTTTTTT

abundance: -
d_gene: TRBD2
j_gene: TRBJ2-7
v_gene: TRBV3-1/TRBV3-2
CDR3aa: CASSQGGRGVNYEQYF
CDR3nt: TGTGCCAGCAGCCAAGGAGGGCGGGGGGTTAACTACGAGCAGTACTTC

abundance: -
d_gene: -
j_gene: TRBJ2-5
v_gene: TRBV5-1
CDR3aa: CASSPVGGGETQYF
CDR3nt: TGCGCCAGCAGCCCAGTTGGGGGCGGTGAGACCCAGTACTTC

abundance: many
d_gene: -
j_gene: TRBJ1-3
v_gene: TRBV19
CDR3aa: CASSMWASGNTIYF
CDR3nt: TGTGCCAGTAGTATGTGGGCTTCTGGAAACACCATATATTTT

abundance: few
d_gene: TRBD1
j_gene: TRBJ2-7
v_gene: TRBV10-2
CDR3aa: CASSQSYGTGGSYEQYF
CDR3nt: TGCGCCAGCAGCCAGAGTTATGGGACAGGGGGCTCCTACGAGCAGTACTTC

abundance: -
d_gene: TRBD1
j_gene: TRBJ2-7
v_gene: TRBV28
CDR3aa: CASSSPGQGTPNSYEQYF
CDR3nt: TGTGCCAGCAGTTCCCCGGGACAGGGGACCCCCAACTCCTACGAGCAGTACTTC

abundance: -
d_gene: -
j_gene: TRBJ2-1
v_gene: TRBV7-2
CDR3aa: CASSFLLGSSYNEQFF
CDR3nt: TGTGCCAGCAGCTTCCTATTGGGGAGCTCCTACAATGAGCAGTTCTTC

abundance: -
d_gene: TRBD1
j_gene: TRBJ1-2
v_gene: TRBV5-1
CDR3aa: CASSTGQVGLYGYTF
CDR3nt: TGCGCCAGCAGCACGGGACAGGTTGGGCTGTATGGCTACACCTTC

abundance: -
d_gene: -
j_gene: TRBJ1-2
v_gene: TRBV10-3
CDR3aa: CAIGRGEGYGYTF
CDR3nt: TGTGCCATCGGGCGGGGAGAGGGCTATGGCTACACCTTC

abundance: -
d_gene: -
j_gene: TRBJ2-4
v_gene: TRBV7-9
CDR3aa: CASSLAGLAKNIQYF
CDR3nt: TGTGCCAGCAGCTTAGCGGGCTTAGCCAAAAACATTCAGTACTTC

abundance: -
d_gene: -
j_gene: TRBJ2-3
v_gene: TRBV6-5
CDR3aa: CASSYRPRGDTQYF
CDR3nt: TGTGCCAGCAGTTACCGGCCTCGGGGAGATACGCAGTATTTT

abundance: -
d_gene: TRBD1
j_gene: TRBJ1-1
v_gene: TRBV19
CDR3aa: CASKYPGQYTEAFF
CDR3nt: TGTGCCAGTAAATATCCGGGACAGTACACTGAAGCTTTCTTT

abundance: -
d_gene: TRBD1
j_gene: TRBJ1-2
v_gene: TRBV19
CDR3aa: CASSSTPGQLYGYTF
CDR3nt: TGTGCCAGTAGCTCCACCCCGGGACAGCTATATGGCTACACCTTC

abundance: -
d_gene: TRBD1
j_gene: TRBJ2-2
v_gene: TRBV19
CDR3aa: CASSMLQGVTTGELFF
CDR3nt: TGTGCCAGTAGTATGCTTCAGGGGGTAACCACCGGGGAGCTGTTTTTT

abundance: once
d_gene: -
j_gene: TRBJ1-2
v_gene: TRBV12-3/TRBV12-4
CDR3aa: CASSPRGVHGHTF
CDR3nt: TGTGCCAGCAGTCCCCGGGGAGTCCATGGCCACACCTTC

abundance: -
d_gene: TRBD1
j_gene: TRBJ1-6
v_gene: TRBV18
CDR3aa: CASSQRDRSNSPLHF
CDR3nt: TGTGCCAGCTCACAACGGGACAGGTCGAATTCACCCCTCCACTTT

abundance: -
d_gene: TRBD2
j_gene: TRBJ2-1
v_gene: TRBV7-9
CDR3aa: CASSLRGDLYNEQFF
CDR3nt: TGTGCCAGCAGCCTACGGGGGGACCTCTACAATGAGCAGTTCTTC

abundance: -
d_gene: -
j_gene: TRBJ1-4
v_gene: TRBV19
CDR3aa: CASTGTILGEKLFF
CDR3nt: TGTGCCAGTACCGGGACAATCCTGGGCGAAAAACTGTTTTTT

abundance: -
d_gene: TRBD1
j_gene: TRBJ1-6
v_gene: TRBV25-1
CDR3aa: CASSGRDRASSPLHF
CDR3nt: TGTGCCAGCAGTGGCCGGGACAGGGCCTCTTCACCCCTCCACTTT

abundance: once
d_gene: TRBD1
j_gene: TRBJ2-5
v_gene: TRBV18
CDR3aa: CASSPGGTGVKTQYF
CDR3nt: TGTGCCAGCTCACCTGGTGGGACAGGGGTAAAGACCCAGTACTTC

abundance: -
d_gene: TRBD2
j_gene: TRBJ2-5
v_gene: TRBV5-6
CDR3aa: CASSLMGGYSETQYF
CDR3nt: TGTGCCAGCAGCTTGATGGGGGGGTACTCAGAGACCCAGTACTTC

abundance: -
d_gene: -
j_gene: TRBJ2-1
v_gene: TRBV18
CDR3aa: CASSPGGDEQFF
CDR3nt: TGTGCCAGCTCACCAGGAGGCGATGAGCAGTTCTTC

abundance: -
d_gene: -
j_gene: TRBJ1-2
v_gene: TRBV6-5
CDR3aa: CASSFYRDNLNGYTF
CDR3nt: TGTGCCAGCAGTTTTTACCGGGACAACCTAAATGGCTACACCTTC

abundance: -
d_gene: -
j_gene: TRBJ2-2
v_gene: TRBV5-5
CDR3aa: CASSPTGNTGELFF
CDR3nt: TGTGCCAGCAGCCCGACGGGGAACACCGGGGAGCTGTTTTTT

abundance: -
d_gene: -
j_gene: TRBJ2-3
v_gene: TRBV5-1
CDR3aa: CASSIQGTRTDTQYF
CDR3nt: TGCGCCAGCAGCATACAGGGCACTCGCACAGATACGCAGTATTTT

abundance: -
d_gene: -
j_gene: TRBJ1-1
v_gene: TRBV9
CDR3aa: CASSDGTKTRDTEAFF
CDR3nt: TGTGCCAGCAGCGATGGGACAAAAACGAGGGACACTGAAGCTTTCTTT

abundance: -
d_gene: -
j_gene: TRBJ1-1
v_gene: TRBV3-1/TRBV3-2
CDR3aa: CASSPSRGVNTEAFF
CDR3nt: TGTGCCAGCAGCCCCTCGCGCGGGGTTAACACTGAAGCTTTCTTT

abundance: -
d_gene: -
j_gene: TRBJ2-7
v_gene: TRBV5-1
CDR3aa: CASRFLRGYEQYF
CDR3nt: TGCGCCAGCAGGTTTTTGCGGGGCTACGAGCAGTACTTC

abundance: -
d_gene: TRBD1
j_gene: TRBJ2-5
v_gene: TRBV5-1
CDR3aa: CASSLATGGGETQYF
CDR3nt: TGCGCCAGCAGCTTAGCCACAGGGGGTGGTGAGACCCAGTACTTC

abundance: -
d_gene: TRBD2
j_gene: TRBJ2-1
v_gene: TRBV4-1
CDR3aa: CASSETGTNSYNEQFF
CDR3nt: TGCGCCAGCAGCGAGACCGGGACTAATTCCTACAATGAGCAGTTCTTC

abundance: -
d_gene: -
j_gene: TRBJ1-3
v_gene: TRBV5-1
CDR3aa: CASSLAPFSGNTIYF
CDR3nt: TGCGCCAGCAGCTTGGCTCCCTTCTCTGGAAACACCATATATTTT

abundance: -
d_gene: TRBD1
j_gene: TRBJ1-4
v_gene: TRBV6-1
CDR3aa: CASSEIEQGANEKLFF
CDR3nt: TGTGCCAGCAGTGAAATCGAACAGGGGGCTAATGAAAAACTGTTTTTT

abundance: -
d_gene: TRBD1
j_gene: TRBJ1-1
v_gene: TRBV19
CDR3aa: CASTPGQENTEAFF
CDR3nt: TGTGCCAGTACCCCGGGACAGGAAAACACTGAAGCTTTCTTT

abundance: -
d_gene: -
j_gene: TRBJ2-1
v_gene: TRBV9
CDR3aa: CASPRQVNEQFF
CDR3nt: TGTGCCAGCCCCAGGCAGGTAAATGAGCAGTTCTTC

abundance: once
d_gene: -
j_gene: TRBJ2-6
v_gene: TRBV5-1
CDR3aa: CASSLYYSSGANVLTF
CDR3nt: TGCGCCAGCAGCTTGTATTATAGCTCTGGGGCCAACGTCCTGACTTTC